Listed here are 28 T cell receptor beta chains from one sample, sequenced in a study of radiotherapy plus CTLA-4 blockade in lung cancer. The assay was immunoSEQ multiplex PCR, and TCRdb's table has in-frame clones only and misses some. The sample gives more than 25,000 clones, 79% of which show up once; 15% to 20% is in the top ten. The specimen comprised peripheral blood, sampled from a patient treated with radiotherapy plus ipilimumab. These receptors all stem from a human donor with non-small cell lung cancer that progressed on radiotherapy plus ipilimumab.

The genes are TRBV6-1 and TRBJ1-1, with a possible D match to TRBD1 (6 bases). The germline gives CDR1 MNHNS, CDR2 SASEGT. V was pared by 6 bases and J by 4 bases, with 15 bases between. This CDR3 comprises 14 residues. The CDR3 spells CASRRDIEVTEAFF. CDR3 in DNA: TGTGCCAGCAGAAGGGACATAGAGGTCACTGAAGCTTTCTTT.

DNA for the CDR3: TGCGCCAGCAGCCAAGAGGCCCCGGGGGGGCAGTCCTACAATGAGCAGTTCTTC. Translation gives CASSQEAPGGQSYNEQFF. J is TRBJ2-1 and V is TRBV4-3; 8 nucleotides match TRBD2. The CDR3 loop spans 18 amino acids. With 0 bases clipped from V and 1 base from J, the junction kept 8 bases outside the gene matches. Germline V gene lookup returns CDR1 LGHNA and CDR2 YSLEER.

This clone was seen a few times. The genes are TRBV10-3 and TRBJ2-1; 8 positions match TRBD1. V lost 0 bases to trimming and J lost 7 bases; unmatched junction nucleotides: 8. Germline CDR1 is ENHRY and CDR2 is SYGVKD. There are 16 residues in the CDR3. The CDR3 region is CAISESPDREGNEQFF. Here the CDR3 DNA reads TGTGCCATCAGTGAGTCTCCGGACAGGGAAGGGAATGAGCAGTTCTTC.

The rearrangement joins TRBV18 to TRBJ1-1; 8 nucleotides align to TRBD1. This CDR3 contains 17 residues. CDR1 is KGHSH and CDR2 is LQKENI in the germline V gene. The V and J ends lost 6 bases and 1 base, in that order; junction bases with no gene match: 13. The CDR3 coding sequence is TGTGCCAGCTCCTTGACCCAGGACAGGGAGGAGAACACTGAAGCTTTCTTT. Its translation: CASSLTQDREENTEAFF.

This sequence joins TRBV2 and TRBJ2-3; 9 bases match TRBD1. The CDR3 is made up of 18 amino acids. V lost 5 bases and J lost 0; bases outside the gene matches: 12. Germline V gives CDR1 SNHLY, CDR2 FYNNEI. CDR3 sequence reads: CASSPLAGTGPSTDTQYF. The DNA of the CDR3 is TGTGCCAGCAGTCCCTTGGCCGGGACAGGGCCTAGCACAGATACGCAGTATTTT.

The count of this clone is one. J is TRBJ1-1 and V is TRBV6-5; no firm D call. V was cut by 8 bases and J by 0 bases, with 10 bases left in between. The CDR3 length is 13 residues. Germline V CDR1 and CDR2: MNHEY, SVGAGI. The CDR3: CASPGDLNTEAFF. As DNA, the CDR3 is TGTGCCAGCCCCGGGGATCTGAACACTGAAGCTTTCTTT.

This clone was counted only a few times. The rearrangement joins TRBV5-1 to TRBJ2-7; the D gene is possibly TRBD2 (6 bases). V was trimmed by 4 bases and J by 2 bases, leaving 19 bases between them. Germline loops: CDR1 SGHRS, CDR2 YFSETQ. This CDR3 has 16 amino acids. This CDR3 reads CASSLHPGESAYEQYF. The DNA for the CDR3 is TGCGCCAGCAGCCTGCACCCGGGGGAATCAGCCTACGAGCAGTACTTC. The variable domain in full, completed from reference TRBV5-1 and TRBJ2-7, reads KAGVTQTPRYLIKTRGQQVTLSCSPISGHRSVSWYQQTPGQGLQFLFEYFSETQRNKGNFPGRFSGRQFSNSRSEMNVSTLELGDSALYLCASSLHPGESAYEQYFGPGTRLTVT.

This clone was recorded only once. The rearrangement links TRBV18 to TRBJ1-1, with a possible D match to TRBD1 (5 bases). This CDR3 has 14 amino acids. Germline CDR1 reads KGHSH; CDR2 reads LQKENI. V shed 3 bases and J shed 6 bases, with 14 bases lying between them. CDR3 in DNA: TGTGCCAGCTCACCTGGGGGAGGTTCTCCTGAAGCTTTCTTT. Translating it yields CASSPGGGSPEAFF.

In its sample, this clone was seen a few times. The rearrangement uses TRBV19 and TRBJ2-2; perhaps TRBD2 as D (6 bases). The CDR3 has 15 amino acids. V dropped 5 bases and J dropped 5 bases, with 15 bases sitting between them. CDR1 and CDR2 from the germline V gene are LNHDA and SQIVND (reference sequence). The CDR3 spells CASSPTGGFTGELFF. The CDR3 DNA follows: TGTGCCAGTAGTCCCACCGGAGGGTTTACCGGGGAGCTGTTTTTT.

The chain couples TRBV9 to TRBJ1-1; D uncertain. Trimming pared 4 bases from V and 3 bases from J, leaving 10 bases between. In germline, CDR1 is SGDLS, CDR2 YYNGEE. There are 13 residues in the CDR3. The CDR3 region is CASSPERYTEAFF. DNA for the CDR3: TGTGCCAGCAGCCCTGAAAGATACACTGAAGCTTTCTTT.

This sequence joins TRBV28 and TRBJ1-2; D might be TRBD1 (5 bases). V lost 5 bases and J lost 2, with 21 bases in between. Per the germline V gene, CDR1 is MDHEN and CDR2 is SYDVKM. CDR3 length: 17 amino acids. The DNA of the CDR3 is TGTGCCAGCAGTATCCCAGGACTCCACGGGGCCAACTATGGCTACACCTTC. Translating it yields CASSIPGLHGANYGYTF.

The CDR3 spells CASSRQRETDTQYF. The CDR3 coding sequence is TGTGCCAGCAGCCGCCAGCGGGAGACAGATACGCAGTATTTT. The chain couples TRBV14 to TRBJ2-3; 8 nucleotides align to TRBD2. The ends lost 4 bases at V and 3 bases at J; junction bases unmatched: 3. CDR3 length equals 14 residues. Germline-derived CDR1 and CDR2 are SGHDN and FVKESK.

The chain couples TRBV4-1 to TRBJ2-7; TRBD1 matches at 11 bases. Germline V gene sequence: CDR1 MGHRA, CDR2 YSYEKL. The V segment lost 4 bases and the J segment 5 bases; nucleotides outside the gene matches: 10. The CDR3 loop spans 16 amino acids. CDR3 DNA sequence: TGCGCCAGCAGCCCTACCGGGGACAGGGGGTACGACGAGCAGTACTTC. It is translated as CASSPTGDRGYDEQYF.

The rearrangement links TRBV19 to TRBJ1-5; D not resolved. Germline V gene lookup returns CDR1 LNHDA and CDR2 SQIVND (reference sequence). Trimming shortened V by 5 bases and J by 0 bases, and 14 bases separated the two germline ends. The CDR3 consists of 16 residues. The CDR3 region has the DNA TGTGCCAGTAGTCCGTTTACGACGTTTAGCAATCAGCCCCAGCATTTT. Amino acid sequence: CASSPFTTFSNQPQHF.

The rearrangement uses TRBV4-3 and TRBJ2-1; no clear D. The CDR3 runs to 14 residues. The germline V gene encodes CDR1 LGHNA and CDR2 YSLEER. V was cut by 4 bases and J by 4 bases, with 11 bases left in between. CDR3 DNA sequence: TGCGCCAGCAGCCCCGGAAAGGAATACAATGAGCAGTTCTTC. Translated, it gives CASSPGKEYNEQFF.

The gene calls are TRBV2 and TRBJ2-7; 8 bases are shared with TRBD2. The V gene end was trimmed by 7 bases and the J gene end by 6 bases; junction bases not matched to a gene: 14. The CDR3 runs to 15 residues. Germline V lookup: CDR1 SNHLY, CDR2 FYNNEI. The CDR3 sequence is CASTGGAGRYGEQYF. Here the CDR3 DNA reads TGTGCCAGCACCGGGGGGGCAGGAAGATACGGCGAGCAGTACTTC.

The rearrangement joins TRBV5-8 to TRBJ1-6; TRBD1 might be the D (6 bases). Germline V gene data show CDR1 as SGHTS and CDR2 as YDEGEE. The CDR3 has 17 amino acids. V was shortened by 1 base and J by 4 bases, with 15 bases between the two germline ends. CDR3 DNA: TGTGCCAGCAGCTTGCCACCCGGACAGTTGTATAATTCACCCCTCCACTTT. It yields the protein CASSLPPGQLYNSPLHF.

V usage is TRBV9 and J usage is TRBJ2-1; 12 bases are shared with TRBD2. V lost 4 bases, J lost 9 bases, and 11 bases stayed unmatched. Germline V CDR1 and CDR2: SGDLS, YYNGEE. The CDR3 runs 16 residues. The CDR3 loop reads CASSPRTSGIVGEQFF. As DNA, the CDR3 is TGTGCCAGCAGCCCCCGGACTAGCGGGATTGTGGGTGAGCAGTTCTTC.

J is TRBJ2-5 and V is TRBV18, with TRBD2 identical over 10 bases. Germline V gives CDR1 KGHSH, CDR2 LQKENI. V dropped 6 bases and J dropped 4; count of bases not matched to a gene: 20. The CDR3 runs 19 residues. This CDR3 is CASSLKEELAGPLGETQYF. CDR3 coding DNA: TGTGCCAGCTCGCTTAAAGAAGAACTAGCGGGGCCCCTCGGAGAGACCCAGTACTTC.

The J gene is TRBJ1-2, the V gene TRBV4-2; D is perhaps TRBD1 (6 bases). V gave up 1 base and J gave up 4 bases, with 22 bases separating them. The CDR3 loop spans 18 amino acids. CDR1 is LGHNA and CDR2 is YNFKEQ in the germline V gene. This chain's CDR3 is CASSQGSTGNLLSYGYTF. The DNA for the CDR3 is TGTGCCAGCAGCCAAGGTAGTACAGGGAATCTGCTTAGCTATGGCTACACCTTC.

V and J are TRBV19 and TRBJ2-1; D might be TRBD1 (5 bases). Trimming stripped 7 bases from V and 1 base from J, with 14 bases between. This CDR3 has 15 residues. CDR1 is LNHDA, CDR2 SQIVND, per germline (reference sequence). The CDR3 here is CASKSFGQSYNEQFF. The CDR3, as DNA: TGTGCCAGTAAGTCCTTCGGACAATCCTACAATGAGCAGTTCTTC.

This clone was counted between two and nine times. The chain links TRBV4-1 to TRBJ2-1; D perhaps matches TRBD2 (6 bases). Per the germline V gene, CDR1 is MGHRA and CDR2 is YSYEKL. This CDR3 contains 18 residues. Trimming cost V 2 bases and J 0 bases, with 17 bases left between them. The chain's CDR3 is CASSQYRGGESSYNEQFF. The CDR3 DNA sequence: TGCGCCAGCAGCCAATACCGGGGCGGGGAGAGCTCCTACAATGAGCAGTTCTTC.

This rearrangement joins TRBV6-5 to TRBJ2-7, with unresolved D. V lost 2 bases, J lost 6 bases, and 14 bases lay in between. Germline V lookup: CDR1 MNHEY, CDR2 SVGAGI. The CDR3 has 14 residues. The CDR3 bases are TGTGCCAGCAGTTACCTAGGGCCCTCCGGCGAGCAGTACTTC. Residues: CASSYLGPSGEQYF.

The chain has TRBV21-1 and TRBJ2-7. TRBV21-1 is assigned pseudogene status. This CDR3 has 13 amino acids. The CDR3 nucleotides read TGTGCCAGCATTCCGGGACGCAGAAACGAGCAGTACTTC. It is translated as CASIPGRRNEQYF.

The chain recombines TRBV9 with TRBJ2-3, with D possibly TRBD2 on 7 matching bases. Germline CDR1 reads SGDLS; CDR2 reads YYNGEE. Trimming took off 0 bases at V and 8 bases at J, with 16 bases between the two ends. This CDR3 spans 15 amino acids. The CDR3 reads CASSVVGGASPTQYF. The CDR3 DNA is TGTGCCAGCAGCGTAGTAGGGGGGGCTAGCCCTACGCAGTATTTT.

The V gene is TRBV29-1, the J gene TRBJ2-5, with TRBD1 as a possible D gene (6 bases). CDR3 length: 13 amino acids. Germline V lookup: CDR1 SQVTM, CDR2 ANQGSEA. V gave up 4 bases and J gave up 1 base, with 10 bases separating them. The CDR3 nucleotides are TGCAGCGTTGGGACAGACACCCAAGAGACCCAGTACTTC. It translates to CSVGTDTQETQYF.

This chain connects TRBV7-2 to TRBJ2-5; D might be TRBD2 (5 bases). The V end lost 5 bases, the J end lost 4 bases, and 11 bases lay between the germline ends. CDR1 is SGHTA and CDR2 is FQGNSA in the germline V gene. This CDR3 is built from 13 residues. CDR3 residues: CASSTRDIETQYF. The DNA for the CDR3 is TGTGCCAGCAGCACCCGGGATATAGAGACCCAGTACTTC.

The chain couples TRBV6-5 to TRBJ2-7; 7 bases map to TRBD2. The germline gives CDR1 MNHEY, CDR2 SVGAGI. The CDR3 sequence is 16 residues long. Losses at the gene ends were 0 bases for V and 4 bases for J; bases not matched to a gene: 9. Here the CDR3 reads CASSYSGGRATYEQYF. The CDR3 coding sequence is TGTGCCAGCAGTTACTCGGGTGGGAGGGCCACGTACGAGCAGTACTTC.